These 21 T cell receptor beta chains originate from one sample sequenced in a study of shared clonotypes between healthy human individuals. Terminally differentiated effector memory CD45RA+ cells were excluded from the naive CD8 cells, which were CD45RO-negative and positively selected for CCR7. Assay used: immunoSEQ multiplex PCR; TCRdb lists only in-frame clones, some missing. The sample has some 580,000 clones; 95% to 98% are singletons. The sample was naive CD8+ T cells sorted from blood. Every receptor here comes from a man aged 25 to 45 in good health.

This chain uses TRBV11-2 with TRBJ2-7; TRBD1 might be the D (6 bases). Germline V gives CDR1 SGHAT, CDR2 FQNNGV. The V end lost 6 bases, the J end lost 4 bases, and 13 bases lay between the germline ends. The CDR3 has 13 residues. Written as DNA, the CDR3 is TGTGCCAGCAGGAAGGCCAGGGGTTACGAGCAGTACTTC. As protein: CASRKARGYEQYF.

The chain links TRBV29-1 to TRBJ2-1; D might be TRBD2 (5 bases). Deletions cut 4 bases from V and 4 bases from J, with 11 bases between. The CDR3 is 13 amino acids. Germline CDR1 reads SQVTM; CDR2 reads ANQGSEA. CDR3 loop: CSVAGLVYNEQFF. The CDR3, as DNA: TGCAGCGTTGCCGGACTTGTATACAATGAGCAGTTCTTC.

The rearrangement joins TRBV9 to TRBJ1-2, with no clear D. Germline V gene data show CDR1 as SGDLS and CDR2 as YYNGEE. This CDR3 contains 12 residues. Trimming removed 4 bases from V and 4 bases from J, with 8 bases in between. The CDR3 DNA follows: TGTGCCAGCAGCAACGGGATCTATGGCTACACCTTC. This sequence encodes CASSNGIYGYTF.

The chain links TRBV28 to TRBJ2-3; D might be TRBD1 or TRBD2, each matching 5 bases. The germline CDR1 and CDR2 sequences are MDHEN and SYDVKM. V was trimmed by 4 bases and J by 0 bases, leaving 11 bases between them. The CDR3 totals 15 residues. For the CDR3, the DNA is TGTGCCAGCAGTTCGGGGACGCCTAGCACAGATACGCAGTATTTT. Translation: CASSSGTPSTDTQYF.

This clone has just one count. The junction departs from the called germline gene at one end, perhaps through a read error. This chain links TRBV7-8 with TRBJ2-7; 9 bases fit TRBD2. The CDR3 has 16 amino acids. CDR1 and CDR2 (germline): SGHVS, FQNEAQ. The CDR3 sequence: CASSSPSSGTSHEQYF. The CDR3 DNA is TGTGCCAGCAGCTCGCCGTCTAGCGGGACCTCCCACGAGCAGTACTTC. The entire variable domain, with the rest obtained from reference TRBV7-8 and TRBJ2-7, is as follows: GAGVSQSPRYKVAKRGQDVALRCDPISGHVSLFWYQQALGQGPEFLTYFQNEAQLDKSGLPSDRFFAERPEGSVSTLKIQRTQQEDSAVYLCASSSPSSGTSHEQYFGPGTRLTVT.

This clone showed up just once. The chain carries TRBV5-4 and TRBJ2-5, with unresolved D. Germline CDR1 is SGHNT and CDR2 is YYREEE (reference sequence). The CDR3 runs to 13 residues. Trimming pared 1 base from V and 1 base from J, leaving 5 bases between. The CDR3 sequence is CASSLKGQETQYF. The CDR3 DNA sequence: TGTGCCAGCAGCTTGAAGGGCCAAGAGACCCAGTACTTC.

The rearrangement joins TRBV11-2 to TRBJ2-7; D gene ambiguous. The CDR3 loop spans 13 amino acids. Trimming took off 0 bases at V and 6 bases at J, with 9 bases between the two ends. Germline lookup yields CDR1 SGHAT and CDR2 FQNNGV. CDR3 in amino acids: CASSLDQRLEQYF. For the CDR3, the DNA is TGTGCCAGCAGCTTAGATCAACGTCTCGAGCAGTACTTC.

The V and J genes are TRBV7-9 and TRBJ1-2; perhaps TRBD1 as D (5 bases). This CDR3 is built from 12 residues. From germline, CDR1 is SEHNR and CDR2 FQNEAQ (reference sequence). V shed 5 bases and J shed 6 bases, with 10 bases lying between them. The CDR3 spells CASSPGGDGYTF. In DNA, the CDR3 is TGTGCCAGCAGCCCGGGGGGGGATGGCTACACCTTC.

This clone came up once. The genes are TRBV5-6 and TRBJ2-6; the match to TRBD1 covers 7 bases. The CDR3 covers 17 residues. Germline CDR1 is SGHDT and CDR2 is YYEEEE. V shed 4 bases, J shed 0 bases, and the junction held 7 bases outside the gene matches. The CDR3 DNA reads TGTGCCAGCAGCCTGGGACAGATCAGCTCTGGGGCCAACGTCCTGACTTTC. This sequence encodes CASSLGQISSGANVLTF.

This rearrangement joins TRBV7-8 to TRBJ2-1; 9 nucleotides align to TRBD2. In germline, CDR1 is SGHVS, CDR2 FQNEAQ. V shed 3 bases, J shed 1 base, and the junction held 4 bases outside the gene matches. This CDR3 contains 16 residues. This chain's CDR3 is CASSFSLAGSYNEQFF. In DNA, the CDR3 is TGTGCCAGCAGCTTTAGTCTAGCGGGATCCTACAATGAGCAGTTCTTC. The full variable domain, completed using reference TRBV7-8 and TRBJ2-1, is GAGVSQSPRYKVAKRGQDVALRCDPISGHVSLFWYQQALGQGPEFLTYFQNEAQLDKSGLPSDRFFAERPEGSVSTLKIQRTQQEDSAVYLCASSFSLAGSYNEQFFGPGTRLTVL.

The CDR3 DNA reads TGTGCCAGCACGGGGAATGAAAAACTGTTTTTT. This sequence encodes CASTGNEKLFF. This chain links TRBV6-6 with TRBJ1-4, with D unresolved. Trimming pared 7 bases from V and 5 bases from J, leaving 5 bases between. CDR3 length: 11 amino acids. From germline, CDR1 is MNHNY and CDR2 SVGAGI (reference sequence).

V is TRBV4-1 and J is TRBJ1-2; tentative D call: TRBD1 (6 bases). The CDR3 covers 14 residues. CDR1 MGHRA and CDR2 YSYEKL come from the germline V gene. V lost 1 base to trimming and J lost 5 bases, with 11 bases between them. The CDR3 DNA reads TGCGCCAGCAGCCAAGCCCAGGGGTCATATGGCTACACCTTC. Translating gives CASSQAQGSYGYTF.

The rearrangement joins TRBV18 to TRBJ1-4; D gene unclear. This CDR3 region has 13 residues. Germline V gene data show CDR1 as KGHSH and CDR2 as LQKENI. Trimming stripped 2 bases from V and 6 bases from J, with 7 bases between. The CDR3 DNA is TGTGCCAGCTCACCATCGGGGTATGAAAAACTGTTTTTT. Protein: CASSPSGYEKLFF.

Concerning this clone itself: A junction boundary mismatches the germline segment, possibly from a read error. The chain carries TRBV7-7 and TRBJ2-7; 11 nucleotides align to TRBD2. CDR1 and CDR2 (germline): SSHAT, FNYEAQ (reference sequence). This CDR3 contains 15 residues. The CDR3 DNA is TGTGCTAGCAGCTTAGGGACTAGCGGAGTTTACGAGCAGTACTTC. As protein: CASSLGTSGVYEQYF.

The genes are TRBV4-1 and TRBJ1-1; possible D gene TRBD1, 5 bases. In germline, CDR1 is MGHRA, CDR2 YSYEKL. V gave up 3 bases and J gave up 1 base, with 18 bases separating them. The CDR3 has 17 amino acids. CDR3 DNA: TGCGCCAGCAGCCATTATCACACCGGGACGGAGAACACTGAAGCTTTCTTT. It specifies CASSHYHTGTENTEAFF.

As to this clone: Other nucleotide sequences from this sample produce the same CDR3. The chain uses TRBV7-9 and TRBJ2-7, with TRBD1 matching over 7 bases. This CDR3 contains 14 residues. The J segment lost 0 bases and the V segment lost 5 bases, leaving 4 bases of the junction unmatched. Germline V gene sequence: CDR1 SEHNR, CDR2 FQNEAQ (reference sequence). In DNA, the CDR3 is TGTGCCAGCAGCCCAAGGGACAGCTCCTACGAGCAGTACTTC. This translates into CASSPRDSSYEQYF.

The chain is built from TRBV29-1 and TRBJ2-1, with 7 bases fitting TRBD1. The V gene's germline CDR1 is SQVTM and CDR2 ANQGSEA. The CDR3 runs 14 residues. J lost 3 bases, V lost 4 bases, and 6 bases had no gene match. The CDR3 coding sequence is TGCAGCGTTGGGAGACAGGGACACTACAATGAGCAGTTCTTC. Protein product: CSVGRQGHYNEQFF.

The CDR3 region is CASGTGVTYNEQFF. In nucleotides, the CDR3 is TGCGCCAGCGGAACAGGGGTAACCTACAATGAGCAGTTCTTC. The chain employs TRBV5-1 and TRBJ2-1; 7 bases are shared with TRBD1. The ends lost 7 bases at V and 2 bases at J; junction bases unmatched: 6. The CDR3 is 14 amino acids. Per the germline V gene, CDR1 is SGHRS and CDR2 is YFSETQ.

V usage is TRBV27 and J usage is TRBJ2-7; the D is unclear. The CDR3 has 14 amino acids. Trimming took off 2 bases at V and 6 bases at J, with 14 bases between the two ends. Germline loops: CDR1 MNHEY, CDR2 SMNVEV (reference sequence). The CDR3 nucleotides are TGTGCCAGCAGTTTAGCTACCCCGTCCCCCGAGCAGTACTTC. Protein: CASSLATPSPEQYF.

Only one count was recorded for this clone. The V call is TRBV29-1, the J call TRBJ2-2; D might be TRBD1 (6 bases). The germline CDR1 and CDR2 sequences are SQVTM and ANQGSEA. This CDR3 is built from 12 residues. Trimming cost V 2 bases and J 7 bases, with 8 bases left between them. This CDR3 is CSVETGFGELFF. The CDR3 bases are TGCAGCGTTGAAACAGGGTTCGGGGAGCTGTTTTTT.

The chain recombines TRBV7-2 with TRBJ2-3, with D perhaps matching TRBD1 (5 bases). This CDR3 spans 16 amino acids. Trimming cost V 1 base and J 3 bases, with 14 bases left between them. The V gene's germline CDR1 is SGHTA and CDR2 FQGNSA. The CDR3 region is CASSLGRVLFTDTQYF. For the CDR3, the DNA is TGTGCCAGCAGCTTAGGCAGGGTCCTTTTTACAGATACGCAGTATTTT.